Below, 7 T cell receptor beta chains from the same sample are listed, as sequenced in a study of Graves' ophthalmopathy and Graves' hyperthyroidism. Amplifying from RNA transcripts, the study obtained TCR beta CDR3 regions. HTBI primers were used in a first-round RT-PCR, which preceded a second-round multiplex PCR. TCRdb reanalysed the multiplex PCR reads using MiXCR and keeps one entry per CDR3 protein. The table lists some 520,000 distinct CDR3 sequences, over 13% of them singletons, with 8% to 10% in the top ten. The sample consisted of blood. The receptors come from a woman aged 30 to 39 with Graves' ophthalmopathy.

V is TRBV5-1 and J is TRBJ2-2, with 9 positions matching TRBD1. This CDR3 is 19 amino acids long. With 3 bases clipped from V and 3 bases from J, the junction kept 15 bases outside the gene matches. CDR1 SGHRS and CDR2 YFSETQ come from the germline V gene. As DNA, the CDR3 is TGCGCCAGCAGCTCTCCCGGGACAGGGAGGAAAGCTCACACCGGGGAGCTGTTTTTT. Amino acid sequence: CASSSPGTGRKAHTGELFF.

In its sample, this clonotype was seen many times. The V gene is TRBV11-2, the J gene TRBJ2-7; no clear D gene. Deletions cut 0 bases from V and 4 bases from J, with 13 bases between. The length of the CDR3 is 15 residues. The V gene's germline CDR1 is SGHAT and CDR2 FQNNGV. CDR3 loop: CASSLDRTFGYEQYF. DNA of the CDR3: TGTGCCAGCAGCTTAGATCGCACGTTTGGGTACGAGCAGTACTTC.

V gene TRBV5-6 combines with J gene TRBJ1-1, with D possibly being TRBD1 (6 bases). Germline CDR1 is SGHDT and CDR2 is YYEEEE. Trimming removed 4 bases from V and 1 base from J, with 14 bases in between. This CDR3 has 15 amino acids. The CDR3 nucleotides are TGTGCCAGCAGCCCAATCCTACAGGGGAACACTGAAGCTTTCTTT. Translation gives CASSPILQGNTEAFF.

The table lists this clonotype with a few counts. A much larger clonotype is one base distant, so this may be a read error. V is TRBV12-3 or TRBV12-4 and J is TRBJ1-1; TRBD1 is a possible D gene (5 bases). CDR3 size: 11 residues. The CDR3 DNA sequence: TGTGCCAGCAGCCCGGGGCCTGAAGCTTGCTTT. It specifies CASSPGPEACF.

This clonotype was picked up many times. V gene TRBV7-3 combines with J gene TRBJ1-6; D gene uncertain. V lost 5 bases, J lost 11 bases, and 13 bases lay in between. CDR3 length: 13 amino acids. Germline CDR1 and CDR2: SGHTA and FQGTGA. The CDR3 nucleotides are TGTGCCAGCAGCCCACTCGTGGATGCACCCCTCCACTTT. Translating gives CASSPLVDAPLHF.

This clonotype was counted many times. J is TRBJ2-7 and V is TRBV6-1; the match to TRBD2 covers 8 bases. The CDR3 is made up of 14 amino acids. CDR1 and CDR2 from the germline V gene are MNHNS and SASEGT. The V and J ends lost 2 bases and 5 bases, in that order; junction bases with no gene match: 5. The CDR3 protein is CASSERAGVDEQYF. CDR3 nucleotides: TGTGCCAGCAGTGAAAGAGCGGGAGTTGACGAGCAGTACTTC.

This clonotype occurred many times. The chain is built from TRBV5-1 and TRBJ2-7; 8 bases match TRBD2. Germline values: CDR1 SGHRS, CDR2 YFSETQ. The V and J ends lost 7 bases and 4 bases, in that order; junction bases with no gene match: 10. This CDR3 spans 14 amino acids. Here the CDR3 reads CASRSGSGRYEQYF. In nucleotides, the CDR3 is TGCGCCAGCCGGAGCGGGAGTGGAAGGTACGAGCAGTACTTC.